This T cell receptor beta chain was documented in a study of blood T cells in healthy people across ages. The table lists this clonotype with a few counts. Using a J-beta primer mix together with a sample-barcoded 5' primer, a second PCR was run for roughly 6 to 11 cycles. In TCRdb, the 5' RACE reads were re-called with MiXCR into one record per CDR3 protein. The sample lists about 630,000 distinct CDR3 sequences, approximately 21% seen once, with 3.5% to 4% in the top ten. The CDR3 loop spans 15 amino acids. The chain carries TRBV12-3 or TRBV12-4 and TRBJ2-5, with a tentative D call TRBD1 (6 bases). The J call is uncertain, as TRBJ2-7 better fits the DNA end. The receptor was isolated from a man between 70 and 80 years old in good health. The sequenced material came from blood. CDR3 nucleotide sequence: TGTGCCAGCAGTTCAGTACAGGGATTAATAGGCGAGCAGTACTTC. This encodes CASSSVQGLIGEQYF.